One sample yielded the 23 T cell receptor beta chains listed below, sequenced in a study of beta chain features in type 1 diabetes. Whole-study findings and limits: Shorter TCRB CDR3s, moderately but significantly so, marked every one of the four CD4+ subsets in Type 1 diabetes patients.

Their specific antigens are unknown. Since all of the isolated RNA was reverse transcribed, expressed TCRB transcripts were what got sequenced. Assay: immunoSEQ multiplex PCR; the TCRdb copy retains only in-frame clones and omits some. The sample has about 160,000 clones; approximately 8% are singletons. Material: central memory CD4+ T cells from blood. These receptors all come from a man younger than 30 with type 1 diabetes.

CDR3 bases: TGTGCCAGCAGCGTAAAAGGGGCGAACACCGGGGAGCTGTTTTTT. Translated, it gives CASSVKGANTGELFF. V usage is TRBV9 and J usage is TRBJ2-2; D possibly corresponds to TRBD1 (5 bases). Between the trimmed V and J ends, which lost 1 base and 0 bases, there was a span of 7 bases. From germline, CDR1 is SGDLS and CDR2 YYNGEE. This CDR3 contains 15 residues.

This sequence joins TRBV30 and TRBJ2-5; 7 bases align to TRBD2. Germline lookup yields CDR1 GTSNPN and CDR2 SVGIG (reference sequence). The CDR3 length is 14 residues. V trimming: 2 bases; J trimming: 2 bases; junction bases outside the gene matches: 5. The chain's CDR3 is CAWSRAGIQETQYF. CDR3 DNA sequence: TGTGCCTGGAGTAGAGCGGGGATACAAGAGACCCAGTACTTC.

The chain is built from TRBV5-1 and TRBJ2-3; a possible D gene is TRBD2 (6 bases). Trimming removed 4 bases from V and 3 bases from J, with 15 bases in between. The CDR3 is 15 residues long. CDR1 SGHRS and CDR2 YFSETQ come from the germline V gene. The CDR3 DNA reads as TGCGCCAGCAGCCGGGGGAGTCAGCATACAGATACGCAGTATTTT. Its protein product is CASSRGSQHTDTQYF.

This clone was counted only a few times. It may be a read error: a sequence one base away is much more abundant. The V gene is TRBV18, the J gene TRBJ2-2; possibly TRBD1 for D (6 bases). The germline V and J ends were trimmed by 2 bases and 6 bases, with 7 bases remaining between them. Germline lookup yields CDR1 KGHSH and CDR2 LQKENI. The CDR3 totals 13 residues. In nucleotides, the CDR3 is TGTGCCAGCTCACCAAACAGGGCCGGGGAGCTGTTTTTT. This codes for CASSPNRAGELFF.

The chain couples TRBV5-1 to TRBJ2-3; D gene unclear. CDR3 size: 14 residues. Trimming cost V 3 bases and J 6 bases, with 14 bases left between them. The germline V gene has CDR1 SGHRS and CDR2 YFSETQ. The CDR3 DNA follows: TGCGCCAGCAGCTCCAGGCCCCTTCCCGATACGCAGTATTTT. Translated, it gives CASSSRPLPDTQYF.

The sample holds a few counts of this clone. Written as DNA, the CDR3 is TGTGCCTGGAGTGTAAGGTCTTGGACTTCTCAGCCCCAGCATTTT. Its translation is CAWSVRSWTSQPQHF. This sequence joins TRBV30 and TRBJ1-5; no definite D call. Germline CDR1 and CDR2: GTSNPN and SVGIG (reference sequence). V was trimmed by 0 bases and J by 6 bases, leaving 15 bases between them. The CDR3 extends over 15 amino acids.

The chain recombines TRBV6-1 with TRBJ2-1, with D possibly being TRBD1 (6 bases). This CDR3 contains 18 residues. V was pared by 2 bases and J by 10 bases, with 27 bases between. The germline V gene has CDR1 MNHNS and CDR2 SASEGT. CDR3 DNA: TGTGCCAGCAGTGAAAGGGGGTCGCCGGGTCCCCGTCAGGGCGAGCAGTTCTTC. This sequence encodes CASSERGSPGPRQGEQFF.

CDR3 loop: CASSSSGANTGELFF. DNA of the CDR3: TGTGCCAGCAGTTCCTCCGGTGCGAACACCGGGGAGCTGTTTTTT. The rearrangement uses TRBV7-6 and TRBJ2-2; D unresolved. V lost 6 bases and J lost 0, with 11 bases in between. The CDR3 totals 15 residues. Germline-derived CDR1 and CDR2 are SGHVS and FNYEAQ.

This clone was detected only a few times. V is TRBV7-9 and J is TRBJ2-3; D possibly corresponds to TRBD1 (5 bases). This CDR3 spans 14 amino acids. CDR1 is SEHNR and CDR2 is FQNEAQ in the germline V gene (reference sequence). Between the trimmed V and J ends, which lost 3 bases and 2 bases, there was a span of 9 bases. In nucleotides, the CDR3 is TGTGCCAGCAGCTTGAACAGGTTCACAGATACGCAGTATTTT. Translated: CASSLNRFTDTQYF.

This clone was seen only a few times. CDR3 region: CSVDSVRDTQYF. CDR3 DNA sequence: TGCAGCGTTGATTCCGTGAGAGATACGCAGTATTTT. J is TRBJ2-3 and V is TRBV29-1; no definite D call. The length of the CDR3 is 12 residues. Germline loops: CDR1 SQVTM, CDR2 ANQGSEA. With 3 bases removed from V and 5 bases from J, the gap between germline ends came to 9 bases.

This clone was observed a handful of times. CDR3 sequence reads: CASSPGTGAHYGYTF. CDR3 coding DNA: TGTGCCAGCTCACCCGGGACAGGGGCCCACTATGGCTACACCTTC. The rearrangement joins TRBV18 to TRBJ1-2; 10 positions agree with TRBD1. The CDR3 length is 15 residues. Germline V gene sequence: CDR1 KGHSH, CDR2 LQKENI. J lost 3 bases, V lost 3 bases, and 4 bases had no gene match.

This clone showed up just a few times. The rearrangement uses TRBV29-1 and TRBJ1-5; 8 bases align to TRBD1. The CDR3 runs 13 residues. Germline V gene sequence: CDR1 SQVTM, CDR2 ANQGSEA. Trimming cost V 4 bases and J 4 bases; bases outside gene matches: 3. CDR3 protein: CSVGDRLNQPQHF. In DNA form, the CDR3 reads TGCAGCGTTGGGGACAGGTTAAATCAGCCCCAGCATTTT.

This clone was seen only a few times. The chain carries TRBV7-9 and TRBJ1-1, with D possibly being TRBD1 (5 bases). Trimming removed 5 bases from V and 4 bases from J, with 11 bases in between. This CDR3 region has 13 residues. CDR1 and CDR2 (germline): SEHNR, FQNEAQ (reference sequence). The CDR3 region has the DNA TGTGCCAGCAGCCCCCAGGGAACCACTGAAGCTTTCTTT. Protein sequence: CASSPQGTTEAFF.

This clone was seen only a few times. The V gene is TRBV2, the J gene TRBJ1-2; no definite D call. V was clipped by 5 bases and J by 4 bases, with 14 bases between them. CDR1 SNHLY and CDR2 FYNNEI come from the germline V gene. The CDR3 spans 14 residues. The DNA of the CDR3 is TGTGCCAGCAGTATACACAGTGGGAGCTATGGCTACACCTTC. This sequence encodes CASSIHSGSYGYTF.

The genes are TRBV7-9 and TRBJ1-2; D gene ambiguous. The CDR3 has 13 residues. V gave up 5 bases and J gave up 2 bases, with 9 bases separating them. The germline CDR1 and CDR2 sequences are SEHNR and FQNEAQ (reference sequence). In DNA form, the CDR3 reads TGTGCCAGCAGCCCTGACTGGAACTATGGCTACACCTTC. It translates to CASSPDWNYGYTF.

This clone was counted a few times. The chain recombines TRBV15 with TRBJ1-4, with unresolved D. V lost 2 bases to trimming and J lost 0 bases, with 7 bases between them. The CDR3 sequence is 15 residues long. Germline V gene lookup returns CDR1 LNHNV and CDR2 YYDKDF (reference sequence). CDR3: CATSRRSATNEKLFF. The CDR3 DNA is TGTGCCACCAGCAGACGGAGCGCAACTAATGAAAAACTGTTTTTT.

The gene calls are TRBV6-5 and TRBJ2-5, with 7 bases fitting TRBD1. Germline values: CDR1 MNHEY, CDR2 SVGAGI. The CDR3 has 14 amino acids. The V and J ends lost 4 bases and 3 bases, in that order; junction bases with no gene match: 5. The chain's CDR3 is CASSFRTGEETQYF. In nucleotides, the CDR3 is TGTGCCAGCAGTTTTCGAACAGGGGAAGAGACCCAGTACTTC.

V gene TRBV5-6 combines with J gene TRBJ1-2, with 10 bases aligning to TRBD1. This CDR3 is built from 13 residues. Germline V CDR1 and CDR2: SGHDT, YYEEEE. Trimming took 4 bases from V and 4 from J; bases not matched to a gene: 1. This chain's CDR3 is CASSRDRGYGYTF. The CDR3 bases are TGTGCCAGCAGCCGGGACAGGGGCTATGGCTACACCTTC.

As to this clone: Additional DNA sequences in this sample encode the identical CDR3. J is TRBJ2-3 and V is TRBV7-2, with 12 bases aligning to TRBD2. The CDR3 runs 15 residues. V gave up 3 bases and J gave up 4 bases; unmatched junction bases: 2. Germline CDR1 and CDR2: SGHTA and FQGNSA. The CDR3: CASSFSSGGADTQYF. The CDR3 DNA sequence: TGTGCCAGCAGCTTTTCTAGCGGGGGGGCAGATACGCAGTATTTT.

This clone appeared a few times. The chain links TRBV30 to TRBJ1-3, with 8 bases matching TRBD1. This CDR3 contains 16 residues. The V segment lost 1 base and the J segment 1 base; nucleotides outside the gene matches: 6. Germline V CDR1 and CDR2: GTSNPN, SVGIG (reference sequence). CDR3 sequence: CAWSGTGGTSGNTIYF. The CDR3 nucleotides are TGTGCCTGGAGTGGTACAGGGGGAACTTCTGGAAACACCATATATTTT. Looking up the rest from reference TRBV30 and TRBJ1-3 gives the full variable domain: SQTIHQWPATLVQPVGSPLSLECTVEGTSNPNLYWYRQAAGRGLQLLFYSVGIGQISSEVPQNLSASRPQDRQFILSSKKLLLSDSGFYLCAWSGTGGTSGNTIYFGEGSWLTVV.

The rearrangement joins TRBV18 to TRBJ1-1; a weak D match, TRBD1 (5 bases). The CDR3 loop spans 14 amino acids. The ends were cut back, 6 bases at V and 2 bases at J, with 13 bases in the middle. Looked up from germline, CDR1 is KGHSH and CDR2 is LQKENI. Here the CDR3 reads CASSLDQGNTEAFF. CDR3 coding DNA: TGTGCCAGCTCCCTCGATCAGGGTAACACTGAAGCTTTCTTT.

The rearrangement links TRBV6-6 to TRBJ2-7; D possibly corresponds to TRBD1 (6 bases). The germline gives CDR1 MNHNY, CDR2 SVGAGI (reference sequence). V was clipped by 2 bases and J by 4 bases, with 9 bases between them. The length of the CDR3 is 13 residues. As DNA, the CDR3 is TGTGCCAGCAGTTACCCCACAGGGTACGAGCAGTACTTC. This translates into CASSYPTGYEQYF.

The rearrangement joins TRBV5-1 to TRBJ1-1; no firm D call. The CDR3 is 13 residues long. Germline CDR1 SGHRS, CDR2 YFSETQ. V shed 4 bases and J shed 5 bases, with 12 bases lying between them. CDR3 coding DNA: TGCGCCAGCAGCCCGGTAGGAGGGACTGAAGCTTTCTTT. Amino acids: CASSPVGGTEAFF.